This T cell receptor beta chain was found in a study of shared clonotypes between healthy human individuals. Libraries were prepared by immunoSEQ multiplex PCR; TCRdb keeps only in-frame clonotypes and omits some of them. The sample contains hundreds of thousands of clones, around two thirds of which appear only once. Whole-study findings and limits: Naive subsets generally exceeded memory subsets in estimated richness.

Per the germline V gene, CDR1 is MGHRA and CDR2 is YSYEKL. Trimming cost V 0 bases and J 3 bases, with 11 bases left between them. The CDR3 runs to 16 residues. This clone was seen a few times. Its antigen is not known. This chain connects TRBV4-1 to TRBJ1-4; D gene ambiguous. The sample consisted of memory CD4+ T cells sorted from blood. Subset defined: CD45RA-negative fraction. The clonotype comes from a woman aged 30 to 39 in good health. CDR3 DNA: TGCGCCAGCAGCCAAGATCGGACCAGACCTAATGAAAAACTGTTTTTT. Residues: CASSQDRTRPNEKLFF.